The rows below give T cell receptor beta chains drawn from one sample of a study of shared clonotypes between healthy human individuals. The method was immunoSEQ multiplex PCR; TCRdb's version includes in-frame clones alone and lacks a portion of them. The sample shows about 2.2 million clones, just over 90% of them seen only once. Sequencing input: naive CD8+ T cells from PBMCs. These receptors were taken from a man aged 18-30 years in good health. Some clones in this sample may be carry-over from other donors' samples. Both conserved end residues are part of each CDR3. Each record gives: V gene, D gene, J gene, clone size, CDR3 DNA, CDR3 protein. A D gene is named only where the DNA matches it firmly. Clone size is stated in some rows and not others, as once, few, many or a class when expanded.

v_call: TRBV7-9; d_call: TRBD1; j_call: TRBJ2-7; clone_size: NA; cdr3_nt: TGTGCCAGCAGCTTACAGGGGGCAATATCCTACGAGCAGTACTTC; cdr3_aa: CASSLQGAISYEQYF
v_call: TRBV10-3; d_call: NA; j_call: TRBJ1-2; clone_size: NA; cdr3_nt: TGTGCCATCAGTGAAACAGGGACGATAAACTATGGCTACACCTTC; cdr3_aa: CAISETGTINYGYTF
v_call: TRBV10-2; d_call: TRBD2; j_call: TRBJ2-2; clone_size: NA; cdr3_nt: TGCGCCAGCCTCCCATTCCCCGGGGGGAGTACCGGGGAGCTGTTTTTT; cdr3_aa: CASLPFPGGSTGELFF
v_call: TRBV27; d_call: TRBD1; j_call: TRBJ1-2; clone_size: NA; cdr3_nt: TGTGCCAGCAGGACCGGGACAGGGGGCACCCACAGCTATGGCTACACCTTC; cdr3_aa: CASRTGTGGTHSYGYTF
v_call: TRBV7-9; d_call: NA; j_call: TRBJ1-2; clone_size: once; cdr3_nt: TGTGCCAGCAGCCGCCAACAGCGTAACTATGGCTACACCTTC; cdr3_aa: CASSRQQRNYGYTF
v_call: TRBV9; d_call: TRBD1; j_call: TRBJ2-1; clone_size: NA; cdr3_nt: TGTGCCAGCAGCCCCGACAGGGGCGATGAGCAGTTCTTC; cdr3_aa: CASSPDRGDEQFF
v_call: TRBV7-9; d_call: NA; j_call: TRBJ2-7; clone_size: NA; cdr3_nt: TGTGCCAGCTTTGAACAGTCCGGCGAGCAGTACTTC; cdr3_aa: CASFEQSGEQYF
v_call: TRBV28; d_call: NA; j_call: TRBJ2-1; clone_size: NA; cdr3_nt: TGTGCCAGCAGCCCAACTCGGGAGTACAATGAGCAGTTCTTC; cdr3_aa: CASSPTREYNEQFF
v_call: TRBV7-8; d_call: NA; j_call: TRBJ2-3; clone_size: NA; cdr3_nt: TGTGCCAGCAGCTTTCGACAGAGCACAGATACGCAGTATTTT; cdr3_aa: CASSFRQSTDTQYF
v_call: TRBV15; d_call: NA; j_call: TRBJ2-1; clone_size: NA; cdr3_nt: TGTGCCACCAGCAGAGATATCAGAGACAATGAGCAGTTCTTC; cdr3_aa: CATSRDIRDNEQFF
v_call: TRBV6-6; d_call: TRBD1; j_call: TRBJ1-5; clone_size: NA; cdr3_nt: TGTGCCAGCAGTGACCCTACAGGGGGCATTGAGCCCCAGCATTTT; cdr3_aa: CASSDPTGGIEPQHF
v_call: TRBV30; d_call: TRBD1; j_call: TRBJ2-2; clone_size: NA; cdr3_nt: TGTGCCTGGGGACAGGGGCACACCGGGGAGCTATTTTTT; cdr3_aa: CAWGQGHTGELFF
v_call: TRBV7-9; d_call: TRBD2; j_call: TRBJ2-3; clone_size: NA; cdr3_nt: TGTGCCAGCAGCTCCGAAAGAATAGCGGGAGGGCGTCCAGATACGCAGTATTTT; cdr3_aa: CASSSERIAGGRPDTQYF
v_call: TRBV9; d_call: NA; j_call: TRBJ2-7; clone_size: NA; cdr3_nt: TGTGCCAGCAGCCCCGAGGATCTGCGCGAGCAGTACTTC; cdr3_aa: CASSPEDLREQYF
v_call: TRBV12-5; d_call: TRBD2; j_call: TRBJ2-1; clone_size: NA; cdr3_nt: TGTGCTAGTGCGCGGGAGGGCCGAAATGAGCAGTTCTTC; cdr3_aa: CASAREGRNEQFF
v_call: TRBV5-4; d_call: NA; j_call: TRBJ1-3; clone_size: NA; cdr3_nt: TGTGCCAGCAGCTTGGCGAGTGACGGAAACACCATATATTTT; cdr3_aa: CASSLASDGNTIYF
v_call: TRBV27; d_call: TRBD1; j_call: TRBJ2-7; clone_size: NA; cdr3_nt: TGTGCCAGCAGTACACGACAGGGCGCCTACGAGCAGTACTTC; cdr3_aa: CASSTRQGAYEQYF
v_call: TRBV29-1; d_call: NA; j_call: TRBJ1-2; clone_size: NA; cdr3_nt: TGCAGCGTTGAGTTGATTGACTATGGCTACACCTTC; cdr3_aa: CSVELIDYGYTF